The T cell receptor beta chain under discussion was sequenced for a study of blood T cell repertoires in COVID-19. Turning to the study itself: Researchers got acute and convalescent COVID-19 samples from the United States, Italy and Spain. The cDNA or gDNA used as material had been derived from T cells, B-cell-depleted T cells, or PBMCs.

In the source study's methods: Amplification with reference gene primers provided the estimates of nucleated cell counts. This table comes from immunoSEQ multiplex PCR, and its TCRdb copy is limited to in-frame clones, with some not included. The V and J calls and clone size were taken over from that table, and D and trimming were inferred from the DNA. The table includes about 83,000 clones, roughly 87% detected once. Germline loops: CDR1 SGDLS, CDR2 YYNGEE. CDR3 length: 16 residues. Trimming removed 0 bases from V and 3 bases from J; junction bases left unmatched: 5. Material for sequencing was peripheral blood. This clonotype originated in a woman aged 50 to 65 with active or convalescent COVID-19. The chain couples TRBV9 to TRBJ2-3; TRBD1 agrees at 9 bases. In nucleotides, the CDR3 is TGTGCCAGCAGCGTAGTGACAGGGGGTCAAACAGATACGCAGTATTTT. Its protein product is CASSVVTGGQTDTQYF.